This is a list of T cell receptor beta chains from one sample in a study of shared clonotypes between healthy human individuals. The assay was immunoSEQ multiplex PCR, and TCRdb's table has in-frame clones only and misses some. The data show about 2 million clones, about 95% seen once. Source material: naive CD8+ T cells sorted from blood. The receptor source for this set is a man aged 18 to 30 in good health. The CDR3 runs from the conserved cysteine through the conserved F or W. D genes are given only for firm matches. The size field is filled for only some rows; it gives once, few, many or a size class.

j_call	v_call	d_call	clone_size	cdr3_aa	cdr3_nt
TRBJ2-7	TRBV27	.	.	CASSLGPDEQYF	TGTGCCAGCAGTTTAGGGCCTGACGAGCAGTACTTC
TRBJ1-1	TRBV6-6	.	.	CASSYIRTEAFF	TGTGCCAGCAGTTATATTCGGACTGAAGCTTTCTTT
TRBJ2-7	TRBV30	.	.	CAWNSAGTNEQYF	TGTGCCTGGAACTCGGCGGGGACCAACGAGCAGTACTTC
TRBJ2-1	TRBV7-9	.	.	CASSSTLRWRGEQFF	TGTGCCAGCAGCTCGACCCTTAGGTGGCGGGGTGAGCAGTTCTTC
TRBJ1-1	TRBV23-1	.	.	CASSRAMNTEAFF	TGCGCCAGCAGTCGGGCTATGAACACTGAAGCTTTCTTT
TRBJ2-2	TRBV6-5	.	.	CASRTAGTGELFF	TGTGCCAGCAGAACGGCTGGGACCGGGGAGCTGTTTTTT
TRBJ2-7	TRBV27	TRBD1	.	CASSSGGMGYEQYF	TGTGCCAGCAGTTCAGGGGGTATGGGGTACGAGCAGTACTTC
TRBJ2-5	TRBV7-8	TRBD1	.	CASSFRPAGGALRETQYF	TGTGCCAGCAGCTTTAGGCCGGCAGGGGGCGCTTTGAGGGAGACCCAGTACTTC
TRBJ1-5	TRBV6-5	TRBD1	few	CASSAGQGGRQPQHF	TGTGCCAGCAGTGCGGGACAGGGGGGCAGGCAGCCCCAGCATTTT
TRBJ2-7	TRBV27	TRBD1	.	CASSLTPGQGFYEQYF	TGTGCCAGCAGTTTAACCCCGGGACAGGGCTTTTACGAGCAGTACTTC
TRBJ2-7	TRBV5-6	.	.	CASSLDGGEYEQYF	TGTGCCAGCAGCTTGGATGGGGGCGAGTACGAGCAGTACTTC
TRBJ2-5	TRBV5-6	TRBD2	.	CASSLTSAQETQYF	TGTGCCAGCAGCTTGACTAGCGCCCAAGAGACCCAGTACTTC
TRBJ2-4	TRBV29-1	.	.	CSVDGQENIQYF	TGCAGCGTTGATGGGCAGGAAAACATTCAGTACTTC
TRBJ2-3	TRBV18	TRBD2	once	CASSPKLAGGADTQYF	TGTGCCAGCTCACCAAAACTAGCGGGAGGTGCAGATACGCAGTATTTT
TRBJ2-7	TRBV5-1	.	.	CASGERPYEQYF	TGCGCCAGCGGGGAGAGGCCCTACGAGCAGTACTTC
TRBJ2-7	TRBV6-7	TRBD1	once	CASSYPSGTGGPYEQYF	TGTGCCAGCAGTTACCCTTCCGGGACAGGGGGTCCCTACGAGCAGTACTTC
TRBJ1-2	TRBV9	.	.	CASSGGRVTDYGYTF	TGTGCCAGCAGCGGGGGCAGGGTAACAGACTATGGCTACACCTTC
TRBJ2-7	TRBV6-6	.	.	CASSPGLYEQYF	TGTGCCAGCAGTCCAGGGCTCTACGAGCAGTACTTC
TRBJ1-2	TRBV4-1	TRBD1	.	CASSFRQGEGYTF	TGCGCCAGCAGCTTTCGACAGGGAGAAGGCTACACCTTC
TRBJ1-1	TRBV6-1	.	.	CASSYSQGRTEAFF	TGTGCCAGCAGCTATAGTCAGGGAAGGACTGAAGCTTTCTTT
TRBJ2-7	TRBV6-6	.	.	CASTYGYEQYF	TGTGCCAGCACCTACGGGTACGAGCAGTACTTC
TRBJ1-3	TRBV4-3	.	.	CASSPGTEGVGNTIYF	TGCGCCAGCAGCCCGGGGACGGAGGGCGTCGGAAACACCATATATTTT
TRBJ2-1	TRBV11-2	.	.	CASSQAGDSGEQFF	TGTGCCAGCAGCCAAGCTGGGGATTCGGGTGAGCAGTTCTTC
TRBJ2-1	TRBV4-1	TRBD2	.	CASSGTSFNEQFF	TGCGCCAGCAGCGGGACTAGCTTCAATGAGCAGTTCTTC
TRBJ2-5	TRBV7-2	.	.	CASSLAPGSKETQYF	TGTGCCAGCAGCTTAGCCCCCGGGTCCAAAGAGACCCAGTACTTC
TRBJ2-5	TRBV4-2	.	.	CASSQGWETQYF	TGTGCCAGCAGCCAAGGTTGGGAGACCCAGTACTTC
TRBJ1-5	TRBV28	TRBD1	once	CASRPYTGQGASQPQHF	TGTGCCAGCAGACCTTACACTGGACAGGGGGCTAGTCAGCCCCAGCATTTT
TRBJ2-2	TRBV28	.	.	CASSLGLMNTGELFF	TGTGCCAGCAGTTTGGGACTTATGAACACCGGGGAGCTGTTTTTT
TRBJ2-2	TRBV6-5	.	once	CASSWDTPWNTGELFF	TGTGCCAGCAGTTGGGACACCCCCTGGAACACCGGGGAGCTGTTTTTT
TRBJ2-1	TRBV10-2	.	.	CASSRREGGYNEQFF	TGCGCCAGCTCTCGGAGGGAAGGGGGGTACAATGAGCAGTTCTTC
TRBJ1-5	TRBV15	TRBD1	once	CATSKDRGFNQPQHF	TGTGCCACCAGCAAGGACAGGGGATTCAATCAGCCCCAGCATTTT
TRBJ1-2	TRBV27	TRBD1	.	CASRSGTGGRGGYTF	TGTGCCAGCAGGTCCGGGACAGGGGGTCGGGGTGGCTACACCTTC
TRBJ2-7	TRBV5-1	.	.	CASSLAMDQREQYF	TGCGCCAGCAGCTTGGCAATGGACCAACGGGAGCAGTACTTC
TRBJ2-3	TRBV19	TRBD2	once	CASSIGSGGTADTQYF	TGTGCCAGTAGTATCGGTAGCGGGGGGACTGCAGATACGCAGTATTTT
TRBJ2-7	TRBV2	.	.	CASSDGLSYEQYF	TGTGCCAGCAGTGACGGACTCTCCTACGAGCAGTACTTC
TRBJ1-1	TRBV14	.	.	CASSQVVNTEAFF	TGTGCCAGCAGCCAAGTGGTCAACACTGAAGCTTTCTTT
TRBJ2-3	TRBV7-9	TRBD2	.	CASSDSSGGEHTDTQYF	TGTGCCAGCAGCGATTCTAGCGGGGGGGAACACACAGATACGCAGTATTTT
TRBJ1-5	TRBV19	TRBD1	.	CASSAADRGGGQPQHF	TGTGCCAGTAGTGCTGCGGACAGGGGAGGGGGTCAGCCCCAGCATTTT
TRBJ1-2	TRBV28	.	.	CASSFLSGAGNSYGYTF	TGTGCCAGCAGTTTTTTGTCCGGGGCCGGGAATAGCTATGGCTACACCTTC
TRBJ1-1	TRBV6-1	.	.	CASSGGTPDEAFF	TGTGCCAGCAGTGGGGGGACACCTGATGAAGCTTTCTTT
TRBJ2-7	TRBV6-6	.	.	CASSYSEGRNEQYF	TGTGCCAGCAGTTACTCGGAGGGTCGGAACGAGCAGTACTTC